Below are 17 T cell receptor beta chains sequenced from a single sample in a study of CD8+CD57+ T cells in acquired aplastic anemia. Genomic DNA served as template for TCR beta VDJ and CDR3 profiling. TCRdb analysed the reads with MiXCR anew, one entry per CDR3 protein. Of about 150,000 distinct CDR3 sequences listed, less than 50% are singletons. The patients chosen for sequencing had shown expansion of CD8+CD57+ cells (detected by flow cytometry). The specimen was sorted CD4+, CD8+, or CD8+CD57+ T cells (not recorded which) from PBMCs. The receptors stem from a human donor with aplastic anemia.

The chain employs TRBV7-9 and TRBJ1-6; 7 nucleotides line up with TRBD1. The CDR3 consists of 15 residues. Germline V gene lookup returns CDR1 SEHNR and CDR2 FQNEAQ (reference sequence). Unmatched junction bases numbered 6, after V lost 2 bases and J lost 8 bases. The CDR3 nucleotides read TGTGCCAGCAGCTTAACAGGGGTTGAGGATTCACCCCTCCACTTT. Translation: CASSLTGVEDSPLHF.

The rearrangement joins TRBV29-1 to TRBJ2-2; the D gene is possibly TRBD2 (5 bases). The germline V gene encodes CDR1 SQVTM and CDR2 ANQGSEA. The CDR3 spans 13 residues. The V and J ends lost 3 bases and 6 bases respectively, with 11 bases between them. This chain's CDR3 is CSVDTGSAGELFF. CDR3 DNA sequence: TGCAGCGTTGATACGGGGTCTGCCGGGGAGCTGTTTTTT.

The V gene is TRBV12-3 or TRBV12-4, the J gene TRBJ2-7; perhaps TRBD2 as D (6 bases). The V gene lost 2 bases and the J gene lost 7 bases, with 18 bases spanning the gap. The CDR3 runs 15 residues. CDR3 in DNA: TGTGCCAGCAGTTTAACCGGACTAACTAGACGGGAGCAGTACTTC. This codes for CASSLTGLTRREQYF.

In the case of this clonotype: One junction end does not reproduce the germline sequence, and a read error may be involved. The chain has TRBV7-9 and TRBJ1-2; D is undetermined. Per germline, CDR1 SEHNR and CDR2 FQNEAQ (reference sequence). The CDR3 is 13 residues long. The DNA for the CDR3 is TGTCCCAGCAGCCCCGCGCTGGGGTATGGCTACACCTTC. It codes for CPSSPALGYGYTF.

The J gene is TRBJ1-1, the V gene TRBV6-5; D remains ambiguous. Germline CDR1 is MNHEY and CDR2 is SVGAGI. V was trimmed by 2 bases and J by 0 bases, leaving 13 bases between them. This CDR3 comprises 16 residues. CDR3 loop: CASSYGVGTLNTEAFF. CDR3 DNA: TGTGCCAGCAGTTACGGAGTGGGAACCTTGAACACTGAAGCTTTCTTT.

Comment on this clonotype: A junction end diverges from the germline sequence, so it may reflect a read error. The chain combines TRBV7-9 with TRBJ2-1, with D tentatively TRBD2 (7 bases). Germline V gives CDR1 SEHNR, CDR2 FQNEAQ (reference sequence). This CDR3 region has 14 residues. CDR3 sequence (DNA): TGCGCCAGCAGCAAAGGGGGGGCCGTTGATGAGCAGTTCTTC. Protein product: CASSKGGAVDEQFF.

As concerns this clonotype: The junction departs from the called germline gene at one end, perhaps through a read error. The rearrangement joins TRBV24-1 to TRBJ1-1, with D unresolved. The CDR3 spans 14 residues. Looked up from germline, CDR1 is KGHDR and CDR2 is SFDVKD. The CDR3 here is CASSLMAGDTEAFF. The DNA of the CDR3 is TGTGCCAGCAGTCTTATGGCCGGCGACACTGAAGCTTTCTTT.

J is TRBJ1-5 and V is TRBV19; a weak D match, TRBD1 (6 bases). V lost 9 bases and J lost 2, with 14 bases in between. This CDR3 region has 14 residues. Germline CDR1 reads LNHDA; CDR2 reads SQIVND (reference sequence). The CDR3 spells CASTQGFGNQPQHF. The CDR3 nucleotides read TGTGCCAGCACACAGGGTTTTGGCAATCAGCCCCAGCATTTT.

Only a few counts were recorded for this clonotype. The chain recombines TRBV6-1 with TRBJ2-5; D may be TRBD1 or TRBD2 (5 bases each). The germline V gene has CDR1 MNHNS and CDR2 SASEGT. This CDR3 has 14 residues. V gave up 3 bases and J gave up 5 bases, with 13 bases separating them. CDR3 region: CASSDFGEGETQYF. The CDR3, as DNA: TGTGCCAGCAGTGATTTTGGCGAGGGGGAGACCCAGTACTTC.

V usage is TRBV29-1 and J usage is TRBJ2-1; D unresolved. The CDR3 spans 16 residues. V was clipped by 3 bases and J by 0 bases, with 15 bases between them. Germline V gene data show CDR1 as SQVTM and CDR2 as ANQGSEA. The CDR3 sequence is CSVDSGQPSSYNEQFF. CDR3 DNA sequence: TGCAGCGTTGATAGTGGGCAACCGAGCTCCTACAATGAGCAGTTCTTC.

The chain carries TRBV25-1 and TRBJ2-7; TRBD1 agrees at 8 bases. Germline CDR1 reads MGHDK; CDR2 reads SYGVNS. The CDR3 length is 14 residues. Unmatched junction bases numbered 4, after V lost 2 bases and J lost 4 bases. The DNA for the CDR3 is TGTGCCAGCAGTGAAGTAAGGACAGGGTACGAGCAGTACTTC. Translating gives CASSEVRTGYEQYF.

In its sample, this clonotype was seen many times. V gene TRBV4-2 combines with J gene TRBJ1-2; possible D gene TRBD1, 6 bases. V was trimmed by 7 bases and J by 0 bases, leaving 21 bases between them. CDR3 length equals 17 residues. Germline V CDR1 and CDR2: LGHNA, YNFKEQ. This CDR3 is CASTPFLGTPTNYGYTF. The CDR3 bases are TGTGCCAGCACCCCTTTCCTGGGGACACCTACTAACTATGGCTACACCTTC.

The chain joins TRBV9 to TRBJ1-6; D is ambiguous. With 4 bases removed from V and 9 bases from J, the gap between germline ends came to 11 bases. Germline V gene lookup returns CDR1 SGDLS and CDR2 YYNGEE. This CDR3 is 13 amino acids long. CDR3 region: CASSFGGSSPLHF. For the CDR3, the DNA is TGTGCCAGCAGCTTTGGTGGATCTTCACCCCTCCACTTT. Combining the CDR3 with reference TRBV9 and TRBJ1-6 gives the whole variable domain DSGVTQTPKHLITATGQRVTLRCSPRSGDLSVYWYQQSLDQGLQFLIQYYNGEERAKGNILERFSAQQFPDLHSELNLSSLELGDSALYFCASSFGGSSPLHFGNGTRLTVT.

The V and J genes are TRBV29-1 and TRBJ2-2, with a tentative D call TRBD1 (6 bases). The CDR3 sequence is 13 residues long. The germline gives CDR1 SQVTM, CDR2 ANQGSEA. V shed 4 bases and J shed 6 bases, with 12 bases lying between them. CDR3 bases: TGCAGCGTTGGGGGGCCGGGTGCCGGGGAGCTGTTTTTT. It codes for CSVGGPGAGELFF.

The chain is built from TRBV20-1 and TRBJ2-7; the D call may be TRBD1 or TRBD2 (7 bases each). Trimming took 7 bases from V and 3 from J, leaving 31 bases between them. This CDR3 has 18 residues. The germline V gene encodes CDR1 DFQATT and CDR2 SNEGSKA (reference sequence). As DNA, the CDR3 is TGCAGTGTCAATGGAGGGGGGCGCGGGACAGCGGGAAACTACGAGCAGTACTTC. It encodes CSVNGGGRGTAGNYEQYF.

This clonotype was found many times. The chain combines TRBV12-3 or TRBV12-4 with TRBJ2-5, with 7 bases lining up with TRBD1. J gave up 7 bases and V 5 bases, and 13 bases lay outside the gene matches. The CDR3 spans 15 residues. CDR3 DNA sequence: TGTGCCAGCAGTCCACGGGACAGCCAAAAGGGGACCCAGTACTTC. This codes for CASSPRDSQKGTQYF.

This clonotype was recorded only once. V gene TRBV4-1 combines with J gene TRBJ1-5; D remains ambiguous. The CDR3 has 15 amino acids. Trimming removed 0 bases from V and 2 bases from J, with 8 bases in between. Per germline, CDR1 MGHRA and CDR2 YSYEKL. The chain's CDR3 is CASSQEDGRNQPQHF. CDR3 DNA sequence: TGCGCCAGCAGCCAAGAAGACGGTCGCAATCAGCCCCAGCATTTT.